The 2 T cell receptor beta chains in this list originate from one sample, sequenced in a study of spatial heterogeneity in lung cancer. Described time point: sample taken at primary tumor resection. TCRdb fed the 5' RACE reads into MiXCR, producing one record per CDR3 protein. The repertoire has about 78,000 distinct CDR3 sequences, approximately 8.1% of them found once; the top ten carry 6.8%. The sample consisted of PBMCs, taken at surgery. The receptor source for this set is a male donor with early-stage non-small cell lung cancer.

The genes are TRBV2 and TRBJ2-5, with TRBD2 identical over 8 bases. The ends lost 5 bases at V and 1 base at J; junction bases unmatched: 15. In germline, CDR1 is SNHLY, CDR2 FYNNEI. The CDR3 runs 18 residues. The CDR3 DNA reads TGTGCCAGCAGTAGCCCCCCGACTAGCGACCGTCTCCAAGAGACCCAGTACTTC. This codes for CASSSPPTSDRLQETQYF.

Ten or more counts support this clonotype. The chain combines TRBV24-1 with TRBJ2-1; either TRBD1 or TRBD2 may supply D (7 bases each). Germline CDR1 is KGHDR and CDR2 is SFDVKD. The CDR3 consists of 12 residues. V was trimmed by 9 bases and J by 8 bases, leaving 13 bases between them. The CDR3 protein is CATSRGGDEQFF. The DNA of the CDR3 is TGTGCCACCTCCAGGGGGGGGGATGAGCAGTTCTTC.